The 21 T cell receptor beta chains in this list originate from one sample, sequenced in a study of tumor-infiltrating lymphocytes in primary liver carcinoma. From roughly 20-30 mg of unsorted bulk tissue, DNA and RNA were co-extracted together. With a constant-region primer, TCR beta cDNA was made from approximately 500 ng of total RNA. Construction of TCR beta libraries relied on three successive nested multiplex PCR rounds employing slightly modified ARM-PCR. Researchers ran the first two PCR rounds for roughly 11 cycles each with TRBV1-TRBV30 forward primers and a C-beta reverse primer. One entry per CDR3 protein results from TCRdb running MiXCR on the multiplex PCR reads. The top ten clones hold 25% to 40% of a sample with about 30,000 distinct CDR3 sequences, roughly two thirds of them seen once. Sequences were obtained from liver tumor tissue from sampling region 3. Subset specified: tumor region T3, left-lateral pole. These receptors all stem from a woman aged 25 to 45 with primary liver carcinoma and hepatitis B virus infection.

A note on this clonotype: This clone may be a read error of a much larger clone one base away. The chain has TRBV6-5 and TRBJ2-2, with D possibly called TRBD1 or TRBD2 (5 bases each). The length of the CDR3 is 13 residues. Trimming took 9 bases from V and 1 from J, leaving 9 bases between them. Per the germline V gene, CDR1 is MNHEY and CDR2 is SVGAGI. CDR3 in DNA: TGTGCCAGTCGGGGCCTGAACACCGGGGAGCTGTTTTTT. It encodes CASRGLNTGELFF.

This clonotype has just a few counts. The conserved phenylalanine or tryptophan is not found at the CDR3 terminus, so this likely reflects a read error. This chain uses TRBV11-2 with TRBJ2-1; 9 positions agree with TRBD1. The CDR3 runs 17 residues. CDR1 and CDR2 from the germline V gene are SGHAT and FQNNGV. The V segment lost 2 bases and the J segment 13 bases; nucleotides outside the gene matches: 18. The DNA for the CDR3 is TGTGCCAGCAGCTTAACCCACGGACAGGGGTACAGGGGTGAACAGTTCTTA. The encoded protein is CASSLTHGQGYRGEQFL.

The CDR3 DNA reads as TGTGCCAGCAGCTTACTGACTCACTTAGGGCGGCTTAAAGGGCACTTCTTC. Its protein is CASSLLTHLGRLKGHFF. The V gene is TRBV11-2, the J gene TRBJ2-1; D gene unclear. The CDR3 consists of 17 residues. V dropped 2 bases and J dropped 16 bases, with 30 bases sitting between them. The germline V gene encodes CDR1 SGHAT and CDR2 FQNNGV.

This clonotype showed up just a few times. A read error is possible here, since a much larger clone lies one base away. V usage is TRBV11-2 and J usage is TRBJ2-5, with 8 bases lining up with TRBD2. This CDR3 has 14 residues. In germline, CDR1 is SGHAT, CDR2 FQNNGV. The CDR3 bases are TGTGCCAGCAGCTTCTACCAAGCGGGAGAGGCCCAGTACTTC. Encoded protein: CASSFYQAGEAQYF.

To note about this clonotype: Mismatch with germline at one junction end may stem from a read error. This chain uses TRBV4-1 with TRBJ2-5, with D hard to call. CDR1 is MGHRA and CDR2 is YSYEKL in the germline V gene. The CDR3 runs to 14 residues. The CDR3 sequence is CANSQEKRSVTQYF. The CDR3 nucleotides are TGCGCCAACAGCCAAGAAAAGAGGTCCGTGACCCAGTACTTC.

This clonotype appeared a single time. This may arise from a read error, as a much more abundant clone is one base away. This chain connects TRBV5-5 to TRBJ1-1; no reliable D call. V shed 4 bases and J shed 0 bases, with 10 bases lying between them. Germline lookup yields CDR1 SGHKS and CDR2 YYEKEE (reference sequence). The CDR3 length is 14 residues. CDR3 loop: CASSLTALNTEAFF. CDR3 nucleotides: TGTGCCAGCAGCCTTACGGCTCTGAACACTGAAGCTTTCTTT.

As for this clonotype: Given a much more abundant clone one base away, this may be a read error. This is likely a read error, given that the CDR3 carries no conserved phenylalanine or tryptophan at its end. The DNA is left out, because the CDR3 cannot be placed on it with certainty; the CDR3 is given as TCRdb lists it. This chain connects TRBV6-5 to TRBJ1-2; the table assigns TRBD1, which was not confirmed against the DNA. Inclusive of both ends, the CDR3 amounts to 19 amino acids. Per germline, CDR1 MNHEY and CDR2 SVGAGI. CDR3 in amino acids: CASSAKSPGQGDPLEGCTL.

The chain carries TRBV11-2 and TRBJ1-2, with D uncertain. This CDR3 has 14 residues. The ends were cut back, 2 bases at V and 0 bases at J, with 7 bases in the middle. Germline CDR1 is SGHAT and CDR2 is FQNNGV. CDR3: CASSLREANYGYTF. DNA of the CDR3: TGTGCCAGCAGCTTAAGGGAAGCTAACTATGGCTACACCTTC.

About this clonotype: The conserved phenylalanine or tryptophan normally closing the CDR3 is absent here, so this likely arose from a read error. The chain employs TRBV11-2 and TRBJ2-3; 9 bases map to TRBD2. Germline lookup yields CDR1 SGHAT and CDR2 FQNNGV. The CDR3 is 20 amino acids. The CDR3 coding sequence is TGTGCCAGCAGCTTAGATCTAAGTGGGTTAGCGGGAGAAGGGATAGATACCCAGTATTAT. Translation gives CASSLDLSGLAGEGIDTQYY.

Remarks on this clonotype: Compared with germline, one end of the junction differs, possibly owing to a read error. CDR3 DNA sequence: TGCAGCGTTGTTTATTGGGGTGGCGGCTGCACCTTC. This codes for CSVVYWGGGCTF. The chain links TRBV29-1 to TRBJ1-2, with D unclear. The CDR3 contains 12 residues. Germline V gene data show CDR1 as SQVTM and CDR2 as ANQGSEA.

With respect to this clonotype: The CDR3 does not close with the conserved phenylalanine or tryptophan, likely indicating a read error. The chain recombines TRBV4-3 with TRBJ2-7; 7 bases match TRBD2. The germline gives CDR1 LGHNA, CDR2 YSLEER. The CDR3 contains 18 residues. The CDR3 sequence: CPSSQAVTGGHISYDQYL. The CDR3, as DNA: TGCCCCAGCAGCCAAGCTGTGACGGGGGGTCACATTAGCTACGACCAGTACCTC.

This clonotype was detected ten times or more. The chain couples TRBV12-3 or TRBV12-4 to TRBJ2-1; 9 nucleotides match TRBD2. The CDR3 length is 15 residues. The J segment lost 6 bases and the V segment lost 6 bases, leaving 9 bases of the junction unmatched. The CDR3 loop is CASRDEREAPNEQFF. CDR3 nucleotide sequence: TGTGCCAGCAGAGACGAGCGGGAGGCCCCCAATGAGCAGTTCTTC.

Concerning this clonotype: Possible read error: a much larger clone is one base away. This chain joins TRBV11-2 and TRBJ1-1, with D unclear. The germline V gene has CDR1 SGHAT and CDR2 FQNNGV. This CDR3 spans 12 amino acids. CDR3 amino acids: CAGSSKQTEAFF. CDR3 nucleotide sequence: TGTGCCGGCAGCTCTAAACAGACTGAAGCTTTCTTT.

A word on this clonotype: One junction end does not reproduce the germline sequence, and a read error may be involved. The chain couples TRBV11-2 to TRBJ1-2, with D maybe TRBD1 (5 bases). This CDR3 is built from 13 residues. Germline assignment: CDR1 SGHAT and CDR2 FQNNGV. CDR3 in amino acids: CASNSGTEYGYTF. The CDR3 nucleotides are TGTGCTAGCAATTCCGGGACGGAATATGGCTACACCTTC.

This clonotype is medium-sized by share. The V and J genes are TRBV6-1 and TRBJ2-5; TRBD2 matches at 7 bases. The germline V gene has CDR1 MNHNS and CDR2 SASEGT. CDR3 size: 14 residues. V gave up 8 bases and J gave up 5 bases; unmatched junction bases: 11. The CDR3 spells CASSNNLGGETQYF. CDR3 DNA sequence: TGTGCCAGCTCCAATAACCTCGGGGGGGAGACCCAGTACTTC.

In regard to this clonotype: A junction end diverges from the germline sequence, so it may reflect a read error. This chain links TRBV11-2 with TRBJ2-1; 11 nucleotides line up with TRBD2. Per the germline V gene, CDR1 is SGHAT and CDR2 is FQNNGV. The CDR3 is 16 amino acids. The CDR3 region has the DNA TGTGCCAACAGCACCTCTCTAGCGGGAGGAAACAATGAACAGTTCTTC. Its protein is CANSTSLAGGNNEQFF.

Remarks on this clonotype: Compared with germline, one end of the junction differs, possibly owing to a read error. The V and J genes are TRBV28 and TRBJ1-5; D is ambiguous. The CDR3 runs 12 residues. Germline loops: CDR1 MDHEN, CDR2 SYDVKM. This CDR3 reads CASSLWGQPQHF. CDR3 DNA sequence: TGTGCCAGCAGTTTATGGGGTCAGCCCCAACATTTT.

On this clonotype itself: The junction departs from the called germline gene at one end, perhaps through a read error. The chain combines TRBV6-2 or TRBV6-3 with TRBJ2-7; 8 bases match TRBD2. The CDR3 has 14 amino acids. The germline V gene has CDR1 MNHEY and CDR2 SVGEGT. In DNA, the CDR3 is TGTTCCAGCACCTGCAGCGGGAGACCCTACGAGCAGTACTTC. Amino acids: CSSTCSGRPYEQYF.

A word on this clonotype: A much larger clone lies a single base off, so this may be a read error. The V call is TRBV11-2, the J call TRBJ2-5, with 7 bases lining up with TRBD2. Germline V lookup: CDR1 SGHAT, CDR2 FQNNGV. CDR3 size: 16 residues. The CDR3 here is CAISPYGGRTQETQYF. CDR3 DNA sequence: TGTGCCATCAGCCCCTATGGCGGGAGAACACAAGAGACCCAGTACTTC.

This clonotype appeared many times. The V gene is TRBV7-8, the J gene TRBJ1-1; no reliable D call. The length of the CDR3 is 13 residues. Trimming shortened V by 2 bases and J by 4 bases, and 8 bases separated the two germline ends. CDR1 and CDR2 from the germline V gene are SGHVS and FQNEAQ. CDR3 DNA: TGTGCCAGCAGCTTAACGATTGGCACTGAAGCTTTCTTT. The encoded protein is CASSLTIGTEAFF.

V and J are TRBV10-3 and TRBJ2-7, with no clear D. CDR1 and CDR2 from the germline V gene are ENHRY and SYGVKD. Trimming removed 8 bases at V and 1 base at J, with 18 bases between. This CDR3 is built from 15 residues. CDR3 sequence reads: CAIGGVGGISYEQYF. CDR3 bases: TGTGCCATCGGTGGGGTCGGTGGGATATCCTACGAGCAGTACTTC.